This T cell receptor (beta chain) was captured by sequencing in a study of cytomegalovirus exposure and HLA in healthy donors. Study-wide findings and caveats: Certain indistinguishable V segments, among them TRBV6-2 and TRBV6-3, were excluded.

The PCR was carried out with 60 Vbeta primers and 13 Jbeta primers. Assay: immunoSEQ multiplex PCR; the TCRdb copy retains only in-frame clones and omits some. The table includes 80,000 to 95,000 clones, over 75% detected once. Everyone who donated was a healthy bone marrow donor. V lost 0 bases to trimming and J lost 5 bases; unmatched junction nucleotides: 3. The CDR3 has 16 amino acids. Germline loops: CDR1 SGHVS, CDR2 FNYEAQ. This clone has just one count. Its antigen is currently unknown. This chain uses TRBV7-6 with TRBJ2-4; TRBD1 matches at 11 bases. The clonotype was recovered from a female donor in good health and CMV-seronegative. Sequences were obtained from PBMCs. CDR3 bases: TGTGCCAGCAGCTTAGCGCAGGGACAGGGGGAAAACATTCAGTACTTC. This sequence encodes CASSLAQGQGENIQYF.